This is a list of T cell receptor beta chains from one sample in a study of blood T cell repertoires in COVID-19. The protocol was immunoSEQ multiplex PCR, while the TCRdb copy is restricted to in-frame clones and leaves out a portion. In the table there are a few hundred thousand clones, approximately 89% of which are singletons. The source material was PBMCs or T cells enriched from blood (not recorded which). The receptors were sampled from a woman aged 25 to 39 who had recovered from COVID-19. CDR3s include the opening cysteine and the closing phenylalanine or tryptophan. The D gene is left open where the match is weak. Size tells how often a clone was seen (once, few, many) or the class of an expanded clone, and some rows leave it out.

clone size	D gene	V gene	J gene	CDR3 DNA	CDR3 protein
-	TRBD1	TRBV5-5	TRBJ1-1	TGTGCCAGCATCTCAAGCGGGACAGGAAACACTGAAGCTTTCTTT	CASISSGTGNTEAFF
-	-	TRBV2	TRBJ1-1	TGTGCCAGCAGTGAAATCCAAGGCGGGGGGGCAAAAACTGAAGCTTTCTTT	CASSEIQGGGAKTEAFF
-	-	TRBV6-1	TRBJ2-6	TGTGCCAGCAGTGAAAGGAGGGTCGGTGGGGCCAACGTCCTGACTTTC	CASSERRVGGANVLTF
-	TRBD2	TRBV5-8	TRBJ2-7	TGTGCCAGCAGCACGCGGGGCGGGAGCGCAGTCTACGAGCAGTACTTC	CASSTRGGSAVYEQYF
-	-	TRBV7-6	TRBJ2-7	TGTGCCAGCAGCTTATATGGTGGGGGGGGCTCTGAGCAGTACTTC	CASSLYGGGGSEQYF
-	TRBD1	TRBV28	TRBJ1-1	TGTGCCAGCAGTTTACCGACAGGGGTGACTGAAGCTTTCTTT	CASSLPTGVTEAFF
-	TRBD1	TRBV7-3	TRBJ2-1	TGTGCCAGCAGTCATACAGGGGGTGGTGAGCAGTTCTTC	CASSHTGGGEQFF
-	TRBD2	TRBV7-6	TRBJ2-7	TGTGCCAGCAGCCCGCTTATAATAACCCGGGAGGGCTCTTACGAGCAGTACTTC	CASSPLIITREGSYEQYF
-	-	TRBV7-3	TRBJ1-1	TGTGCCAGCAGCTTGTCCGGGGACACTGAAGCTTTCTTT	CASSLSGDTEAFF
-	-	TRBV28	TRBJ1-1	TGTGCCAGCAGTCTTTACAGGGCCTTGAACACTGAAGCTTTCTTT	CASSLYRALNTEAFF
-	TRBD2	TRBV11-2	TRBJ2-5	TGTGCCAGCACCCCGACTAGCGGGTACCAAGAGACCCAGTACTTC	CASTPTSGYQETQYF
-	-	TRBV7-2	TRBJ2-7	TGTGCCAGCAGCTTGGGGCAGGGTACTATCTACGAGCAGTACTTC	CASSLGQGTIYEQYF
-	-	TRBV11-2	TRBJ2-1	TGTGCCAGCGGATTGGAGGACTACAATGAGCAGTTCTTC	CASGLEDYNEQFF
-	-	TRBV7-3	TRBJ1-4	TGTGCCTTTCGTTGGGGGAGGGAGCAAGAAAAACTGTTTTTT	CAFRWGREQEKLFF
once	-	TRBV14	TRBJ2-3	TGTGCCAGCAGCCAAAGCGGTGGAGAAATCACAGATACGCAGTATTTT	CASSQSGGEITDTQYF
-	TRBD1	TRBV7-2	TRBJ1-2	TGTGCCAGCAGCCTCAGGGGGCGCGGCTATGGCTACACCTTC	CASSLRGRGYGYTF
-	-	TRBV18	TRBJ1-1	TGTGCCAGCTCCCTTAGACCTAGCCCCACTGAAGCTTTCTTT	CASSLRPSPTEAFF
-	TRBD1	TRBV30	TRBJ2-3	TGTGCCTGGAGACTGGGCCCGGGACAGAGCACAGATACGCAGTATTTT	CAWRLGPGQSTDTQYF
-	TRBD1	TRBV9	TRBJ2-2	TGTGCCAGCAGCGTAAAGGGACAGCGGAACACCGGGGAGCTGTTTTTT	CASSVKGQRNTGELFF
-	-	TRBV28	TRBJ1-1	TGTGCCAGCAGTTTGGTCGGAAGAGGAGCTTTCTTT	CASSLVGRGAFF
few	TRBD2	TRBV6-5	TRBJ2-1	TGTGCCAGCAGTTACCCTAGCGGGACGAAATACAATGAGCAGTTCTTC	CASSYPSGTKYNEQFF
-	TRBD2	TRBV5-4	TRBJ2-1	TGTGCCAGCAGCCTAGCATCTGGCGGGAGGGCCCATGAGCAGTTCTTC	CASSLASGGRAHEQFF
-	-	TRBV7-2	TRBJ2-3	TGTGCCAGCCGTTTCTCGGGAGGCACAGATACGCAGTATTTT	CASRFSGGTDTQYF
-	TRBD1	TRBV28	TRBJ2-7	TGTGCCAGCAGCCTAAGACAGGGCATCAGTAAGCAGTACTTC	CASSLRQGISKQYF
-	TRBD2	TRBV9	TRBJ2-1	TGTGCCAGCAGAGCCGGGAGTCCTAGCGGGGCCTACAATGAGCAGTTCTTC	CASRAGSPSGAYNEQFF
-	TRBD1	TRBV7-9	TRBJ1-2	TGTGCCAGCAGCTTACCCCAGGGGGGAGCTCATGGCTACACCTTC	CASSLPQGGAHGYTF
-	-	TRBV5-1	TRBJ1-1	TGCGCCAGCAGCTTGGCTACGGGAGGGGAGAACACTGAAGCTTTCTTT	CASSLATGGENTEAFF
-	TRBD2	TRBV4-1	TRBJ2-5	TGCGCCAGCAGCCCCTTAGCGGGCCCCCCCGGGGAGACCCAGTACTTC	CASSPLAGPPGETQYF
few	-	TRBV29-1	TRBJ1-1	TGCAGCGTTCCCGGGACACCGAACACTGAAGCTTTCTTT	CSVPGTPNTEAFF
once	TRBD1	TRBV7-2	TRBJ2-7	TGTGCCAGCAGCGCGGGACAGGGGACCTACGAGCAGTACTTC	CASSAGQGTYEQYF
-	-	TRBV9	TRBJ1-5	TGTGCCAGCAGCGTTTCGGCAGGGGAACAGCCCCAGCATTTT	CASSVSAGEQPQHF
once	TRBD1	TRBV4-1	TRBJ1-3	TGCGCCAGCAGCCGAATGGCCGGGACAGGGGGTACCTCAAGCTCTGGAAACACCATATATTTT	CASSRMAGTGGTSSSGNTIYF
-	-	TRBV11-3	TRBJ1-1	TGTGCCAGCAGTCCAGCCGGCCGGGGCACTGAAGCTTTCTTT	CASSPAGRGTEAFF
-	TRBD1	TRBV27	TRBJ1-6	TGTGCCAGCAGCCGCCGGGACAGGGATAATTCACCCCTCCACTTT	CASSRRDRDNSPLHF
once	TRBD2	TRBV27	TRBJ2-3	TGTGCCAGCAGTCGCGACACCGGGACTAGTATCGTTACGCAGTATTTT	CASSRDTGTSIVTQYF
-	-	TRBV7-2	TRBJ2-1	TGTGCCAGCAGCTTAGGCGGGTCAGTCTCCTACAATGAGCAGTTCTTC	CASSLGGSVSYNEQFF
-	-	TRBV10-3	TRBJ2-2	TGTGCCATCAGTGAGCCTCGGACATATGAGAACACCGGGGAGCTGTTTTTT	CAISEPRTYENTGELFF
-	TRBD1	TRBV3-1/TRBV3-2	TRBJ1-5	TGTGCCAGCAGTCGACAGGGGGAACAGCCCCAGCATTTT	CASSRQGEQPQHF
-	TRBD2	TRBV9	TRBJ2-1	TGTGCCAGCAGCCTAGGGGGACTAGCGGCCTACAATGAGCAGTTCTTC	CASSLGGLAAYNEQFF
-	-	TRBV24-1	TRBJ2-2	TGTGCCACCAGTGATTGGTCAGGAGGTGACACCGGGGAGCTGTTTTTT	CATSDWSGGDTGELFF
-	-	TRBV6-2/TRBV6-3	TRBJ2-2	TGTGCCAGCAGTTATCGGTCCACCGGGGAGCTGTTTTTT	CASSYRSTGELFF